This entry concerns a single TCR beta chain. Sequencing was performed with immunoSEQ multiplex PCR; in TCRdb, only in-frame clones are kept and a portion is missing. The data show fewer than 70,000 clones, around 80% seen once. The V gene end was trimmed by 6 bases and the J gene end by 2 bases; junction bases not matched to a gene: 5. This CDR3 region has 15 residues. The V gene's germline CDR1 is MDHEN and CDR2 SYDVKM. These data are taken from a study of OX40 agonist ivuxolimab in advanced cancers. The chain couples TRBV28 to TRBJ2-3; 10 bases map to TRBD2. This receptor was obtained from an adult with an advanced solid tumor such as melanoma, head and neck, liver or kidney cancer. The input for sequencing was CD4+ or CD8+ T cells sorted from blood, taken in a trial of the OX40 agonist ivuxolimab. The chain's CDR3 is CASSPGLANTDTQYF. The CDR3 DNA follows: TGTGCCAGCAGCCCGGGACTAGCGAACACAGATACGCAGTATTTT.